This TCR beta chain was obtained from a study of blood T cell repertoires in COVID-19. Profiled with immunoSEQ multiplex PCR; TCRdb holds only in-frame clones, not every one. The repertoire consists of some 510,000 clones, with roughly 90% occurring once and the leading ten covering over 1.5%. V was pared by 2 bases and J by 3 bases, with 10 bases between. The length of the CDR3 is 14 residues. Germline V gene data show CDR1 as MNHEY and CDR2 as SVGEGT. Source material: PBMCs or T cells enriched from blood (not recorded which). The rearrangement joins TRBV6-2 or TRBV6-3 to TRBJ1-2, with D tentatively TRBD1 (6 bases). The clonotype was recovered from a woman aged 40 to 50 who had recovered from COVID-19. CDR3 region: CASSYPDRHYGYTF. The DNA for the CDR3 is TGTGCCAGCAGTTACCCTGACAGGCACTATGGCTACACCTTC.